The 28 T cell receptor beta chains below all came from one sample that was sequenced in a study of T cell repertoires in cytomegalovirus infection. TCRdb fed the reads into MiXCR, producing one record per CDR3 protein. The table records 150,000 to 160,000 distinct CDR3 sequences, around 20% of them present only once. The specimen was PBMCs. The source is a human donor in good health (CMV status not recorded). Some clones in this sample may be carry-over from other donors' samples.

This clonotype was seen many times. V gene TRBV2 combines with J gene TRBJ1-6; 9 nucleotides match TRBD1. Germline V gene data show CDR1 as SNHLY and CDR2 as FYNNEI. The CDR3 is 15 amino acids. V lost 7 bases and J lost 9; bases outside the gene matches: 10. DNA of the CDR3: TGTGCCAGCAAAACCCGGGACAGGGAGCGTTCACCCCTCCACTTT. Protein sequence: CASKTRDRERSPLHF. The variable domain in full, completed from reference TRBV2 and TRBJ1-6, reads EPEVTQTPSHQVTQMGQEVILRCVPISNHLYFYWYRQILGQKVEFLVSFYNNEISEKSEIFDDQFSVERPDGSNFTLKIRSTKLEDSAMYFCASKTRDRERSPLHFGNGTRLTVT.

Notes on this clonotype: This may come from a read error, since a much larger clone is one base off. V usage is TRBV7-6 and J usage is TRBJ1-2; D possibly corresponds to TRBD1 (5 bases). Germline values: CDR1 SGHVS, CDR2 FNYEAQ. CDR3 length: 14 amino acids. CDR3 DNA: TGTCCCAGCATTTCCCTGGACAAATCAGATGGCTACACCTTC. The encoded protein is CPSISLDKSDGYTF.

This clonotype has just a few counts. The chain links TRBV6-4 to TRBJ1-1; D is uncertain. Trimming pared 6 bases from V and 1 base from J, leaving 15 bases between. This CDR3 contains 15 residues. Germline CDR1 reads MRHNA; CDR2 reads SNTAGT. The CDR3 sequence is CASRKTGIANTEAFF. The CDR3, as DNA: TGTGCCAGCAGAAAAACCGGGATTGCGAACACTGAAGCTTTCTTT.

This rearrangement joins TRBV29-1 to TRBJ2-7, with D tentatively TRBD1 (9 bases). This CDR3 region has 14 residues. CDR1 and CDR2 from the germline V gene are SQVTM and ANQGSEA. Between the trimmed V and J ends, which lost 5 bases and 2 bases, there was a span of 16 bases. The CDR3 sequence: CSVREGTGTYEQYF. CDR3 sequence (DNA): TGCAGCGTTCGGGAGGGGACAGGGACCTACGAGCAGTACTTC.

This clonotype has a count of ten or more. This chain connects TRBV7-2 to TRBJ2-5; D may match TRBD1 or TRBD2 (5 bases each). Germline V gene data show CDR1 as SGHTA and CDR2 as FQGNSA. The V end was cut by 1 base, the J end by 1 base, with 10 bases between. This CDR3 is 15 amino acids long. The CDR3 DNA sequence: TGTGCCAGCAGCTTAGGGGGACGAATCCAAGAGACCCAGTACTTC. Protein sequence: CASSLGGRIQETQYF.

The genes are TRBV27 and TRBJ1-1; D is undetermined. The V gene's germline CDR1 is MNHEY and CDR2 SMNVEV (reference sequence). Trimming stripped 7 bases from V and 11 bases from J, with 17 bases between. This CDR3 is built from 12 residues. CDR3 region: CASTTPGGRAFF. CDR3 sequence (DNA): TGTGCCAGCACCACTCCGGGAGGGAGGGCTTTCTTT.

This clonotype occurred many times. The rearrangement uses TRBV7-2 and TRBJ2-2; D remains ambiguous. The germline V gene encodes CDR1 SGHTA and CDR2 FQGNSA. Between the trimmed V and J ends, which lost 1 base and 4 bases, there was a span of 13 bases. There are 16 residues in the CDR3. Here the CDR3 DNA reads TGTGCCAGCAGCTTAGATGTAGCCTCGGTCACCGGGGAGCTGTTTTTT. Amino acids: CASSLDVASVTGELFF.

This clonotype was counted between two and nine times. The rearrangement links TRBV12-3 or TRBV12-4 to TRBJ2-1, with 8 nucleotides matching TRBD1. J gave up 5 bases and V 5 bases, and 5 bases lay outside the gene matches. This CDR3 is built from 14 residues. The CDR3 here is CASSPGQANNEQFF. The DNA of the CDR3 is TGTGCCAGCAGTCCGGGACAGGCGAACAATGAGCAGTTCTTC.

This chain uses TRBV7-4 with TRBJ2-4; D is undetermined. This CDR3 contains 12 residues. Germline CDR1 is SGHVT and CDR2 is SQSDAQ. The V and J ends lost 5 bases and 9 bases respectively, with 11 bases between them. CDR3: CASSPSLVIQYF. In nucleotides, the CDR3 is TGTGCCAGCAGCCCGTCCCTGGTCATTCAGTACTTC.

This clonotype was detected ten times or more. CDR3 DNA: TGTGCCAGCAGCTCGGGGACGGTTAGCAATCAGCCCCAGCATTTT. Translated: CASSSGTVSNQPQHF. The chain carries TRBV7-2 and TRBJ1-5, with D possibly being TRBD1 (5 bases). This CDR3 has 15 residues. The germline V gene encodes CDR1 SGHTA and CDR2 FQGNSA. V lost 4 bases to trimming and J lost 0 bases, with 10 bases between them. Looking up the rest from reference TRBV7-2 and TRBJ1-5 gives the full variable domain: GAGVSQSPSNKVTEKGKDVELRCDPISGHTALYWYRQSLGQGLEFLIYFQGNSAPDKSGLPSDRFSAERTGGSVSTLTIQRTQQEDSAVYLCASSSGTVSNQPQHFGDGTRLSIL.

This clonotype has ten or more counts. The chain uses TRBV2 and TRBJ1-2; tentatively, D is TRBD1 (6 bases). Trimming cost V 6 bases and J 7 bases, with 15 bases left between them. The germline V gene has CDR1 SNHLY and CDR2 FYNNEI. The CDR3 covers 13 residues. CDR3 protein: CASSDYREAGYTF. As DNA, the CDR3 is TGTGCCAGCAGCGATTACAGGGAAGCTGGCTACACCTTC.

This clonotype has at least ten counts. The chain uses TRBV7-2 and TRBJ1-5; D is unclear. Germline CDR1 SGHTA, CDR2 FQGNSA. V gave up 2 bases and J gave up 3 bases, with 5 bases separating them. The CDR3 has 13 amino acids. The DNA for the CDR3 is TGTGCCAGCAGCTTACAAGCCAATCAGCCCCAGCATTTT. Amino acids: CASSLQANQPQHF.

This chain links TRBV28 with TRBJ2-5; 7 nucleotides agree with TRBD1. This CDR3 contains 16 residues. CDR1 and CDR2 (germline): MDHEN, SYDVKM. V shed 2 bases and J 1 base; nucleotides not matched to a gene: 7. CDR3 region: CASSLGVQGSQETQYF. CDR3 coding DNA: TGTGCCAGCAGTTTAGGGGTACAGGGGAGCCAAGAGACCCAGTACTTC.

This clonotype was counted ten times or more. The genes are TRBV12-3 or TRBV12-4 and TRBJ2-7; D might be TRBD2 (6 bases). CDR3 length: 16 residues. Trimming left V 5 bases short and J 5 bases short, with 22 bases between. The CDR3 region has the DNA TGTGCCAGCAGTACCCTCGGCGGGGTCTACCTAGACGAGCAGTACTTC. This encodes CASSTLGGVYLDEQYF.

V and J are TRBV11-3 and TRBJ2-2; perhaps TRBD1 as D (6 bases). Germline-derived CDR1 and CDR2 are SGHNT and YENEEA. V was cut by 2 bases and J by 6 bases, with 13 bases left in between. This CDR3 has 15 amino acids. The CDR3 spells CASSLTGKAAGELFF. The CDR3 DNA reads TGTGCCAGCAGCTTAACAGGGAAGGCGGCCGGGGAGCTGTTTTTT.

V is TRBV2 and J is TRBJ2-7; no reliable D call. The CDR3 consists of 12 residues. CDR1 is SNHLY and CDR2 is FYNNEI in the germline V gene. The V gene lost 3 bases and the J gene lost 4 bases, with 7 bases spanning the gap. The CDR3 here is CASSDREYEQYF. Written as DNA, the CDR3 is TGTGCCAGCAGTGATCGAGAGTACGAGCAGTACTTC.

This CDR3 is CASSAENTSEQYF. Written as DNA, the CDR3 is TGTGCCAGCAGTGCAGAGAATACTAGCGAGCAGTACTTC. The chain combines TRBV2 with TRBJ2-7; D may be TRBD2 (5 bases). This CDR3 has 13 amino acids. With 4 bases removed from V and 6 bases from J, the gap between germline ends came to 13 bases. CDR1 and CDR2 (germline): SNHLY, FYNNEI.

Notes on this clonotype: Germline is not matched at one junction end, which may reflect a read error. The rearrangement joins TRBV7-2 to TRBJ2-1, with 7 bases fitting TRBD2. This CDR3 has 13 amino acids. Germline CDR1 and CDR2: SGHTA and FQGNSA. The chain's CDR3 is CASSLISGNELIF. CDR3 coding DNA: TGTGCCAGCAGCTTAATAAGCGGGAACGAGCTGATCTTC.

There are many counts of this clonotype. V gene TRBV19 combines with J gene TRBJ1-2; D not certain. The V gene's germline CDR1 is LNHDA and CDR2 SQIVND (reference sequence). The V end lost 3 bases, the J end lost 2 bases, and 13 bases lay between the germline ends. This CDR3 is built from 15 residues. CDR3 residues: CASSIFGSRNYGYTF. Written as DNA, the CDR3 is TGTGCCAGTAGTATTTTTGGCAGCCGGAACTATGGCTACACCTTC.

The rearrangement joins TRBV19 to TRBJ2-3; D is perhaps TRBD1 (6 bases). Germline loops: CDR1 LNHDA, CDR2 SQIVND (reference sequence). Trimming pared 3 bases from V and 0 bases from J, leaving 10 bases between. CDR3 length: 15 residues. For the CDR3, the DNA is TGTGCCAGTAGTATTTCGGACAGCAGCACAGATACGCAGTATTTT. Translation gives CASSISDSSTDTQYF.

Many counts were recorded for this clonotype. The chain is built from TRBV7-2 and TRBJ2-1; D is tentatively TRBD1 or TRBD2 (6 bases each). The CDR3 runs 15 residues. Germline values: CDR1 SGHTA, CDR2 FQGNSA. Deletions cut 2 bases from V and 9 bases from J, with 17 bases between. The CDR3 DNA sequence: TGTGCCAGCAGCTTAAAAACGGGGGCCGGGGGTGAGCAGTTCTTC. This sequence encodes CASSLKTGAGGEQFF.

This clonotype was seen more than once but under ten times. V is TRBV18 and J is TRBJ2-7; 8 positions match TRBD1. Germline values: CDR1 KGHSH, CDR2 LQKENI. The CDR3 is 15 amino acids. Trimming took 3 bases from V and 5 from J; bases not matched to a gene: 9. In nucleotides, the CDR3 is TGTGCCAGCTCACCTGGACAGGGACGCGTCGACGAGCAGTACTTC. It translates to CASSPGQGRVDEQYF.

This clonotype was observed a handful of times. V usage is TRBV6-6 and J usage is TRBJ2-3; D remains unclear. The ends were cut back, 2 bases at V and 6 bases at J, with 6 bases in the middle. The germline gives CDR1 MNHNY, CDR2 SVGAGI (reference sequence). The CDR3 runs to 12 residues. The CDR3 DNA reads as TGTGCCAGCAGTTACCCGCCGGATACGCAGTATTTT. Amino acid sequence: CASSYPPDTQYF.

This clonotype was detected a few times. The rearrangement joins TRBV19 to TRBJ1-5; tentatively, D is TRBD1 (6 bases). In germline, CDR1 is LNHDA, CDR2 SQIVND (reference sequence). V was clipped by 4 bases and J by 1 base, with 17 bases between them. The CDR3 sequence is 17 residues long. The CDR3 sequence: CASSKGTLPGSNQPQHF. The CDR3 DNA follows: TGTGCCAGTAGTAAGGGGACACTCCCCGGGAGCAATCAGCCCCAGCATTTT.

This clonotype was recorded at least ten times. The V and J genes are TRBV6-1 and TRBJ1-4, with D perhaps TRBD1 (6 bases). Germline V CDR1 and CDR2: MNHNS, SASEGT. Trimming took 5 bases from V and 8 from J, leaving 12 bases between them. The CDR3 length is 13 residues. CDR3 residues: CASSLATGEKLFF. CDR3 coding DNA: TGTGCCAGCAGTCTCGCAACAGGGGAAAAACTGTTTTTT.

The V call is TRBV6-4, the J call TRBJ2-1, with TRBD2 identical over 8 bases. Germline V gene data show CDR1 as MRHNA and CDR2 as SNTAGT. The CDR3 has 16 residues. J was trimmed by 5 bases and V by 5 bases; bases with no gene match: 11. The CDR3 region is CASSLGAGEGHNEQFF. The CDR3 region has the DNA TGTGCCAGCAGTTTGGGAGCGGGAGAGGGGCACAATGAGCAGTTCTTC.

The V call is TRBV5-1, the J call TRBJ2-3; D not resolved. With 0 bases removed from V and 1 base from J, the gap between germline ends came to 6 bases. CDR3 length: 14 amino acids. CDR1 is SGHRS, CDR2 YFSETQ, per germline. Here the CDR3 reads CASSLAVGTDTQYF. In DNA, the CDR3 is TGCGCCAGCAGCTTGGCCGTGGGCACAGATACGCAGTATTTT.

This clonotype was observed a handful of times. This sequence joins TRBV27 and TRBJ2-5; maybe TRBD2 (5 bases). This CDR3 is built from 14 residues. CDR1 and CDR2 from the germline V gene are MNHEY and SMNVEV (reference sequence). The germline V and J ends were trimmed by 0 bases and 1 base, with 6 bases remaining between them. The CDR3 spells CASSLSDSQETQYF. The CDR3 coding sequence is TGTGCCAGCAGTTTATCGGACTCCCAAGAGACCCAGTACTTC.